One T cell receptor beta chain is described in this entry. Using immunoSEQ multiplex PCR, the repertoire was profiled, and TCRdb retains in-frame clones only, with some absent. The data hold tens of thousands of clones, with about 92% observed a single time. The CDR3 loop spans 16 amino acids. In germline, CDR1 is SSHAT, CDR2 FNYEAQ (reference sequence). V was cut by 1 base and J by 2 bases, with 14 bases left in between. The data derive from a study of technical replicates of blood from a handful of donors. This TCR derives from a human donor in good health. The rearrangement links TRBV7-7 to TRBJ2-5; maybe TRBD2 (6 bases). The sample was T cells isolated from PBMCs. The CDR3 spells CASSLGLASAQETQYF. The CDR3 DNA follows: TGTGCCAGCAGCTTAGGGCTAGCGAGCGCACAAGAGACCCAGTACTTC.